This TCR beta chain was observed in a study of cytomegalovirus exposure and HLA in healthy donors. The study's findings and limits: Presence/absence analyses assumed roughly uniform sequencing depth across donors, which may not hold.

A multiplex PCR was run with 60 Vbeta primers and 13 Jbeta primers. Produced via immunoSEQ multiplex PCR; TCRdb's table is partial and in-frame only. This sample contains about 160,000 clones. Regarding this clone: Its matching antigen is unknown.

CDR3 length equals 12 residues. Germline V gene lookup returns CDR1 ENHRY and CDR2 SYGVKD. V shed 11 bases and J shed 5 bases, with 13 bases lying between them. Sequencing was performed on PBMCs. This chain connects TRBV10-3 to TRBJ2-1, with D maybe TRBD2 (6 bases). The receptor comes from a woman in her sixties or seventies in good health and CMV-seronegative. This chain's CDR3 is CAHGLWDNEQFF. CDR3 DNA: TGTGCCCACGGACTATGGGACAATGAGCAGTTCTTC.